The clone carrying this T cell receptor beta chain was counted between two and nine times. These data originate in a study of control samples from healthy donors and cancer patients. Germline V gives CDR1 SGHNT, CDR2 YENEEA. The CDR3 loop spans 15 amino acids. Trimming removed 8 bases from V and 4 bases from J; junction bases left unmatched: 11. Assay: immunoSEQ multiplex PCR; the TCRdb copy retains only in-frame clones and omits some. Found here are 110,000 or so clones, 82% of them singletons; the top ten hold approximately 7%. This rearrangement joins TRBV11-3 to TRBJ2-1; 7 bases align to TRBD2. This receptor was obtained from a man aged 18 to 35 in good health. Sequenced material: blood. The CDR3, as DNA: TGTGCCAGCTCCCTAGAACCGGGGGGTTACAATGAGCAGTTCTTC. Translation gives CASSLEPGGYNEQFF.